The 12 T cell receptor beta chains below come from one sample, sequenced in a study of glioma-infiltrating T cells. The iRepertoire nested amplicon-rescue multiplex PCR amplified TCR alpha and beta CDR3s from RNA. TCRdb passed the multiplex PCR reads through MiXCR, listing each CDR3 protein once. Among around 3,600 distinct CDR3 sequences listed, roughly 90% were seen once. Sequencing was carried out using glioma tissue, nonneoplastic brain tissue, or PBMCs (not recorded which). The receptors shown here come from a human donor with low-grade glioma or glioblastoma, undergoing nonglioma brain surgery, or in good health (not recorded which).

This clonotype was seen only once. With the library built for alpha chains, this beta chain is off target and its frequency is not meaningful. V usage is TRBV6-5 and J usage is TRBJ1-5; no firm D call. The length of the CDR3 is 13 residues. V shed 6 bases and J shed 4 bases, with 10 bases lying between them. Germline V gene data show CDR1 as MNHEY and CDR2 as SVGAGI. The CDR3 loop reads CASSSDGNQPQHF. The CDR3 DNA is TGTGCCAGCAGCTCAGACGGTAATCAGCCCCAGCATTTT.

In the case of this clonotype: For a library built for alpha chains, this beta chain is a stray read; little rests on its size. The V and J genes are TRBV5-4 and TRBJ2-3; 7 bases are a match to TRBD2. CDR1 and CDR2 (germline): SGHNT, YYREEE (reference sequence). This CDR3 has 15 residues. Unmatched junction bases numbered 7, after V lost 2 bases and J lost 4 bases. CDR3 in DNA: TGTGCCAGCAGCTTAGGTCTCGCGGGGGCAGATACGCAGTATTTT. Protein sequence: CASSLGLAGADTQYF.

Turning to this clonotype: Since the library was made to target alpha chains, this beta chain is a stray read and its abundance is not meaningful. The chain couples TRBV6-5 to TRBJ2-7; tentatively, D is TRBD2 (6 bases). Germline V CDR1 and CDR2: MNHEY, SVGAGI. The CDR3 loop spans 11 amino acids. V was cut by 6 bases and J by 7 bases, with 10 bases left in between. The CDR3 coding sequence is TGTGCCAGCAGCGGGACTCGAGAGCAGTACGTC. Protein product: CASSGTREQYV.

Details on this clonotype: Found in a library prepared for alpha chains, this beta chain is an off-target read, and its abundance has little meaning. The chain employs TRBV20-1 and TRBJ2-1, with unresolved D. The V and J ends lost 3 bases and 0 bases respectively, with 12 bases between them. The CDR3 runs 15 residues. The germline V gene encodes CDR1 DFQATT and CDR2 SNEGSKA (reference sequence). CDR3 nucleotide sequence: TGCAGTGCTAGGGGTGGCAAGAGCTCCTACAATGAGCAGTTCTTC. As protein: CSARGGKSSYNEQFF.

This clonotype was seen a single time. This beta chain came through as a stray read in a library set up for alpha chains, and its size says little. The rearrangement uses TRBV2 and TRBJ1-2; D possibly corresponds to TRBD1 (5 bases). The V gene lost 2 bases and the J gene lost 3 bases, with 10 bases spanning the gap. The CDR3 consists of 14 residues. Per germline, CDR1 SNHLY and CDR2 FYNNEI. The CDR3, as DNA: TGTGCCAGCAGTGAACAGGGAGCGGACTATGGCTACACCTTC. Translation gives CASSEQGADYGYTF.

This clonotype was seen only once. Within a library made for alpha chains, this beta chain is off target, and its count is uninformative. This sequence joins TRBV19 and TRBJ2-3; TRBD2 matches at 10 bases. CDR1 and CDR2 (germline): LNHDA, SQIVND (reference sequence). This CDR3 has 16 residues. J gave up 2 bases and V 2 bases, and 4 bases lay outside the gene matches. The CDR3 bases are TGTGCCAGTAGTATAAGGACTAGCGGTTCCACAGATACGCAGTATTTT. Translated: CASSIRTSGSTDTQYF.

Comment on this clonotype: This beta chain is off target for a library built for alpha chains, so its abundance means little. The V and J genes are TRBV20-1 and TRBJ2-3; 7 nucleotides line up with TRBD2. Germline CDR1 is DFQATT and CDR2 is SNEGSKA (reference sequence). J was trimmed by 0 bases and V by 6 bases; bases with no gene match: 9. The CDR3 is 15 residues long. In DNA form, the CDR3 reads TGCAGTGCCCCTCGCCGCGGGAGTAGCACAGATACGCAGTATTTT. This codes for CSAPRRGSSTDTQYF.

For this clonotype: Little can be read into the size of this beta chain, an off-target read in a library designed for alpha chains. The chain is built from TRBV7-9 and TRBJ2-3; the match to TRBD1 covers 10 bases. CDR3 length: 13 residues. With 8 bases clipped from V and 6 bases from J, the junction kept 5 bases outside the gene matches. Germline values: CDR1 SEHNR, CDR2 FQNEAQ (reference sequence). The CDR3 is CASSDRGPDTQYF. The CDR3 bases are TGTGCCAGCTCTGACAGGGGGCCTGATACGCAGTATTTT.

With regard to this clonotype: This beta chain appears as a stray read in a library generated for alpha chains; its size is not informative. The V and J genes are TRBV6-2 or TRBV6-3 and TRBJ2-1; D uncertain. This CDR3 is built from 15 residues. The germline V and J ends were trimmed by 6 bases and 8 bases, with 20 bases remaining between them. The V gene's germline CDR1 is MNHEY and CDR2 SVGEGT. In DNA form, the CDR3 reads TGTGCCAGCAGGCCATCTAGTGGACGTCCGGATGAGCAGTTCTTC. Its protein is CASRPSSGRPDEQFF.

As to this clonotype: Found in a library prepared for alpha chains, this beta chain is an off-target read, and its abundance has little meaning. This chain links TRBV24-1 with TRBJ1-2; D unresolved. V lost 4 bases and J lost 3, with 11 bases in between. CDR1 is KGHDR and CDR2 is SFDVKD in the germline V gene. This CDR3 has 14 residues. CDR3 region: CATSDSWTDYGYTF. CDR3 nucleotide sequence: TGTGCCACCAGTGACTCATGGACGGACTATGGCTACACCTTC.

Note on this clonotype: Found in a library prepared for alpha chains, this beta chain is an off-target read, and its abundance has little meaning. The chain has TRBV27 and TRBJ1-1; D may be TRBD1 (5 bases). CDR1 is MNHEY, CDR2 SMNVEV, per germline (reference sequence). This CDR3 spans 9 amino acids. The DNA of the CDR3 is TGTACAGGGAACACTGAAGCTTTCTTT. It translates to CTGNTEAFF.

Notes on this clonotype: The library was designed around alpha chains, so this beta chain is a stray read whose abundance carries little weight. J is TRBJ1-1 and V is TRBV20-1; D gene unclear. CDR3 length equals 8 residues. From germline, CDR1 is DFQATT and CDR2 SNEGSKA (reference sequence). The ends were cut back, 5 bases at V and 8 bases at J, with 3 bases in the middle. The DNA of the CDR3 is TGCAGTGCTGGCGAAGCTTTCTTT. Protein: CSAGEAFF.